This T cell receptor (beta chain) was sequenced during a study of graft-versus-host responses after intestinal transplantation. Looking at the study overall: Anti-thymocyte globulin induction preceded around 3 years of tacrolimus and steroid maintenance in all recipients.

Sequencing was performed with immunoSEQ multiplex PCR; in TCRdb, only in-frame clones are kept and a portion is missing. This sample has around 100,000 clones, with roughly 84% found just once. Overall study results and limits: Researchers found GvH clones in recipient marrow, and some showed up first in ileum or blood.

Germline CDR1 is SGHRS and CDR2 is YFSETQ. The CDR3 contains 16 residues. V lost 6 bases and J lost 4; bases outside the gene matches: 12. About this clone itself: Its specificity is unknown.

The source material was unstimulated CD4+ T cells sorted from spleen or lymph node cells, sampled before transplant. This sequence originates from a human donor who was the organ donor for an intestinal transplant. The rearrangement uses TRBV5-1 and TRBJ2-2, with 7 bases matching TRBD1. In nucleotides, the CDR3 is TGCGCCAGCAAGCAAATCAGGACAGGATCCACCGGGGAGCTGTTTTTT. Translation gives CASKQIRTGSTGELFF.